Listed here are 32 T cell receptor beta chains from one sample, sequenced in a study of T-cell reconstitution after alpha-beta-depleted transplantation in children (dated by TCRdb to the mid-2010s). Receptor libraries were prepared by PCR. Instrument used: Illumina HiSeq 2500. Molecular barcoding was employed in the preparation of TCR libraries, with unique molecular identifiers being used to normalize TCRbeta repertoire quantification. TCRdb reprocessed the public reads (quality trimming at Q25 with fastp, clone calling with MiXCR) and kept in-frame beta chains. Each CDR3 protein gets just one entry, which takes the most common genes and DNA from the rows behind it. Here the sample has around 800,000 distinct CDR3 sequences; approximately 15% occur a single time. Of the sample, approximately 5% is held by the ten largest clones. The sample's treatment or condition, from its label and the paper: allogeneic hematopoietic cell transplantation with graft depleted of TCRalphabeta T cells and CD19 B cells.

Sequenced here: PBMCs, mostly from graft donor cells, sampled 360 days after TCRalphabeta/CD19-depleted stem cell transplant. The receptors come from a male patient between 5 and 17 years old who had a stem cell transplant for acute lymphoblastic leukemia, so the T cells may come from the graft donor.

This clonotype was observed at least ten times. The genes are TRBV21-1 and TRBJ2-1; no DNA check was done on the table's D call, TRBD1. TRBV21-1 is reported as a pseudogene. The CDR3 is made up of 15 amino acids. The CDR3 loop is CASRRTRLQSQKQFF. The DNA for the CDR3 is TGTGCCAGCAGACGGACGCGCCTTCAGTCTCAGAAGCAGTTCTTC.

The chain combines TRBV7-9 with TRBJ2-3; D may match TRBD1 or TRBD2 (6 bases each). Trimming stripped 10 bases from V and 3 bases from J, with 11 bases between. This CDR3 is 12 amino acids long. The germline CDR1 and CDR2 sequences are SEHNR and FQNEAQ (reference sequence). This CDR3 reads CATRGLTDTQYF. CDR3 DNA: TGTGCCACCCGGGGGCTTACAGATACGCAGTATTTT.

This clonotype was picked up a small number of times. The genes are TRBV2 and TRBJ2-2, with TRBD2 matching over 9 bases. Trimming took 5 bases from V and 5 from J; bases not matched to a gene: 3. The germline CDR1 and CDR2 sequences are SNHLY and FYNNEI. CDR3 length: 14 amino acids. The CDR3: CASSTGLATGELFF. The CDR3 DNA reads as TGTGCCAGCAGTACCGGACTAGCGACCGGGGAGCTGTTTTTT.

The genes are TRBV11-3 and TRBJ2-1; 9 bases are shared with TRBD2. The CDR3 totals 17 residues. Germline V gives CDR1 SGHNT, CDR2 YENEEA. J gave up 0 bases and V 5 bases, and 8 bases lay outside the gene matches. The DNA for the CDR3 is TGTGCCAGCAGCAGGGGCGGACTAGCGCCCTCCTACAATGAGCAGTTCTTC. This gives the protein CASSRGGLAPSYNEQFF.

This clonotype was seen ten or more times. CDR3 loop: CATSENAEQYF. CDR3 in DNA: TGTGCCACCAGTGAAAATGCCGAGCAGTACTTC. This sequence joins TRBV24-1 and TRBJ2-7; D remains unclear. Germline CDR1 reads KGHDR; CDR2 reads SFDVKD. The V and J ends lost 4 bases and 6 bases respectively, with 6 bases between them. CDR3 length equals 11 residues.

This clonotype was found a few times. CDR3 region: CSASRRVGEQYF. The CDR3 bases are TGCAGCGCATCGCGGAGGGTGGGCGAGCAGTACTTC. The chain employs TRBV29-1 and TRBJ2-7; TRBD2 is a possible D gene (6 bases). This CDR3 contains 12 residues. Germline loops: CDR1 SQVTM, CDR2 ANQGSEA. Between the trimmed V and J ends, which lost 7 bases and 6 bases, there was a span of 16 bases.

This chain uses TRBV7-6 with TRBJ1-1; D is possibly TRBD1 (6 bases). V was clipped by 2 bases and J by 0 bases, with 10 bases between them. CDR3 size: 15 residues. Germline-derived CDR1 and CDR2 are SGHVS and FNYEAQ. CDR3: CASSLPGGLNTEAFF. The CDR3 bases are TGTGCCAGCAGCTTACCTGGGGGCCTGAACACTGAAGCTTTCTTT.

The table lists this clonotype with a few counts. This rearrangement joins TRBV13 to TRBJ2-1; the D is unclear. Germline loops: CDR1 PRHDT, CDR2 FYEKMQ (reference sequence). Trimming shortened V by 3 bases and J by 9 bases, and 9 bases separated the two germline ends. This CDR3 region has 12 residues. CDR3 sequence reads: CASSFTPGEQFF. CDR3 nucleotide sequence: TGTGCCAGCAGCTTTACCCCCGGTGAGCAGTTCTTC.

In nucleotides, the CDR3 is TGCAGCGTGGTCGAAAACCGCTACGAGCAGTACTTC. This translates into CSVVENRYEQYF. The rearrangement links TRBV29-1 to TRBJ2-7; D is uncertain. V dropped 6 bases and J dropped 3 bases, with 12 bases sitting between them. CDR1 and CDR2 from the germline V gene are SQVTM and ANQGSEA. The CDR3 covers 12 residues.

This clonotype was observed at least ten times. The chain joins TRBV20-1 to TRBJ2-5; D is uncertain. V lost 0 bases and J 0 bases, leaving 8 bases between the germline ends. CDR1 DFQATT and CDR2 SNEGSKA come from the germline V gene (reference sequence). The CDR3 loop spans 14 amino acids. Written as DNA, the CDR3 is TGCAGTGCTAGAGATCGGCCTTACCAAGAGACCCAGTACTTC. It codes for CSARDRPYQETQYF.

This clonotype has ten or more counts. The genes are TRBV24-1 and TRBJ2-5; D call uncertain. The V end was cut by 2 bases, the J end by 5 bases, with 5 bases between. The CDR3 is made up of 12 amino acids. Germline loops: CDR1 KGHDR, CDR2 SFDVKD. The CDR3 is CATSDSAETQYF. In DNA, the CDR3 is TGTGCCACCAGTGATTCTGCGGAGACCCAGTACTTC.

V and J are TRBV6-5 and TRBJ2-6; weak D call: TRBD1 (5 bases). V was trimmed by 2 bases and J by 4 bases, leaving 9 bases between them. Germline V lookup: CDR1 MNHEY, CDR2 SVGAGI. The CDR3 sequence is 15 residues long. CDR3 sequence reads: CASSYAGSGANVLTF. The CDR3 DNA follows: TGTGCCAGCAGTTACGCAGGGTCCGGGGCCAACGTCCTGACTTTC.

This clonotype has more than one count but fewer than ten. The CDR3, as DNA: TGCAGTGCTAACCGAGCGGGAGCTAAAGATACGCAGTATTTT. It is translated as CSANRAGAKDTQYF. The chain is built from TRBV20-1 and TRBJ2-3; 8 nucleotides line up with TRBD2. The CDR3 consists of 14 residues. Germline values: CDR1 DFQATT, CDR2 SNEGSKA (reference sequence). The trim removed 4 bases at V and 5 bases at J, leaving 8 bases unmatched.

In this sample, this clonotype turned up many times. The J gene is TRBJ2-7, the V gene TRBV12-3 or TRBV12-4, with D perhaps TRBD2 (5 bases). The CDR3 contains 14 residues. V was clipped by 3 bases and J by 0 bases, with 9 bases between them. The CDR3 region has the DNA TGTGCCAGCAGTTTTGCGGGTAGCTCCTACGAGCAGTACTTC. This codes for CASSFAGSSYEQYF.

V and J are TRBV28 and TRBJ1-5; possibly TRBD1 for D (5 bases). This CDR3 has 16 residues. Germline assignment: CDR1 MDHEN and CDR2 SYDVKM. The V end was cut by 5 bases, the J end by 4 bases, with 18 bases between. CDR3 protein: CASSPVPWDGNQPQHF. DNA for the CDR3: TGTGCCAGCAGTCCGGTCCCCTGGGACGGAAATCAGCCCCAGCATTTT.

In this sample, this clonotype turned up a few times. The rearrangement joins TRBV18 to TRBJ1-5; tentative D call: TRBD1 (5 bases). Germline V lookup: CDR1 KGHSH, CDR2 LQKENI. This CDR3 spans 14 amino acids. The V end was cut by 1 base, the J end by 2 bases, with 6 bases between. The CDR3: CASSPQQGNQPQHF. The CDR3 DNA reads as TGTGCCAGCTCACCACAACAGGGCAATCAGCCCCAGCATTTT.

This clonotype was recorded a few times. A much larger clone lies one base from this, so it may be a read error. The V call is TRBV28, the J call TRBJ1-2; D remains ambiguous. Per the germline V gene, CDR1 is MDHEN and CDR2 is SYDVKM. The CDR3 has 12 residues. The V gene lost 2 bases and the J gene lost 4 bases, with 5 bases spanning the gap. In DNA form, the CDR3 reads TGTGCCAGCAGTTTACGACGCTATGGCTACACCTTC. Protein product: CASSLRRYGYTF.

The DNA for the CDR3 is TGTGCCAGCAGTCCGCTTGAGGGGGCTGTGACTGGAAACACCATATATTTT. Residues: CASSPLEGAVTGNTIYF. The chain has TRBV2 and TRBJ1-3; 7 bases agree with TRBD1. The CDR3 contains 17 residues. The J segment lost 2 bases and the V segment lost 5 bases, leaving 12 bases of the junction unmatched. Germline V gives CDR1 SNHLY, CDR2 FYNNEI.

The gene calls are TRBV12-3 or TRBV12-4 and TRBJ2-1; no reliable D call. V shed 3 bases and J shed 8 bases, with 11 bases lying between them. This CDR3 is built from 13 residues. The CDR3 DNA follows: TGTGCCAGCAGTTTCCTAAATACGGATGAGCAGTTCTTC. Translated, it gives CASSFLNTDEQFF.

This rearrangement joins TRBV7-9 to TRBJ2-7, with 12 bases that match TRBD1. V was pared by 4 bases and J by 7 bases, with 8 bases of the junction left unmatched. The CDR3 sequence is 15 residues long. Germline V CDR1 and CDR2: SEHNR, FQNEAQ (reference sequence). The CDR3 is CASSSPRDRGQEQYF. CDR3 coding DNA: TGTGCCAGCAGCTCACCCCGGGACAGGGGGCAAGAGCAGTACTTC.

This clonotype turned up a few times. The genes are TRBV11-2 and TRBJ2-5; D is perhaps TRBD2 (5 bases). Germline loops: CDR1 SGHAT, CDR2 FQNNGV. CDR3 length equals 14 residues. The V end was cut by 5 bases, the J end by 5 bases, with 15 bases between. In DNA form, the CDR3 reads TGTGCCAGCAGCCCGGGGTCCCGATTCGAGACCCAGTACTTC. Translation gives CASSPGSRFETQYF.

The chain recombines TRBV7-8 with TRBJ2-7, with TRBD1 matching over 7 bases. In germline, CDR1 is SGHVS, CDR2 FQNEAQ. The length of the CDR3 is 13 residues. Unmatched junction bases numbered 4, after V lost 3 bases and J lost 5 bases. CDR3 nucleotides: TGTGCCAGCAGCTTCGAAACAGGGGACGAGCAGTACTTC. It translates to CASSFETGDEQYF.

This chain joins TRBV12-3 or TRBV12-4 and TRBJ1-2; TRBD1 agrees at 9 bases. The CDR3 extends over 15 amino acids. V shed 6 bases, J shed 4 bases, and the junction held 9 bases outside the gene matches. Here the CDR3 DNA reads TGTGCCAGCAGCAGAGGTGGGACAGGGATCTATGGCTACACCTTC. Translation: CASSRGGTGIYGYTF.

The rearrangement links TRBV5-1 to TRBJ2-2; 9 bases align to TRBD1. The CDR3 is made up of 19 amino acids. J gave up 6 bases and V 0 bases, and 15 bases lay outside the gene matches. Germline CDR1 SGHRS, CDR2 YFSETQ. The CDR3 nucleotides read TGCGCCAGCAGCTTGGCCCCAACAGGGGGCCATATTAGTCCCGGGGAGCTGTTTTTT. Residues: CASSLAPTGGHISPGELFF.

This CDR3 is CASSLVSGVVHNEQFF. The DNA for the CDR3 is TGTGCCAGCAGCTTAGTCTCGGGAGTGGTCCACAATGAGCAGTTCTTC. The gene calls are TRBV7-6 and TRBJ2-1; weak D call: TRBD2 (6 bases). Germline values: CDR1 SGHVS, CDR2 FNYEAQ. V lost 1 base and J 5 bases, leaving 15 bases between the germline ends. This CDR3 contains 16 residues.

The genes are TRBV5-1 and TRBJ1-5, with D possibly matching TRBD1 (5 bases). Trimming removed 4 bases at V and 0 bases at J, with 14 bases between. Germline values: CDR1 SGHRS, CDR2 YFSETQ. The CDR3 sequence is 16 residues long. CDR3 loop: CASSLYPGPSNQPQHF. The CDR3 nucleotides read TGCGCCAGCAGCCTTTATCCGGGACCTAGCAATCAGCCCCAGCATTTT. The whole variable domain, filled in from reference TRBV5-1 and TRBJ1-5, reads KAGVTQTPRYLIKTRGQQVTLSCSPISGHRSVSWYQQTPGQGLQFLFEYFSETQRNKGNFPGRFSGRQFSNSRSEMNVSTLELGDSALYLCASSLYPGPSNQPQHFGDGTRLSIL.

Comment on this clonotype: Without the conserved terminal phenylalanine or tryptophan, this CDR3 likely stems from a read error. The gene calls are TRBV6-2 or TRBV6-3 and TRBJ1-4, with TRBD1 as a possible D gene (5 bases). The CDR3 has 12 residues. Germline V CDR1 and CDR2: MNHEY, SVGEGT. Trimming took off 6 bases at V and 6 bases at J, with 8 bases between the two ends. CDR3 sequence: CASSTGDEKLFV. The DNA of the CDR3 is TGTGCCAGCAGCACGGGGGATGAAAAACTGTTTGTT.

This clonotype has a handful of counts. The rearrangement links TRBV2 to TRBJ2-1, with TRBD2 matching 12 bases. Per germline, CDR1 SNHLY and CDR2 FYNNEI. J gave up 7 bases and V 7 bases, and 8 bases lay outside the gene matches. This CDR3 is built from 15 residues. CDR3: CASILAGGPGNEQFF. The CDR3, as DNA: TGTGCCAGCATCCTAGCGGGAGGGCCAGGGAATGAGCAGTTCTTC.

This clonotype was seen more than once but under ten times. The V gene is TRBV12-3 or TRBV12-4, the J gene TRBJ2-1; 10 bases agree with TRBD2. Germline trimming cut 6 bases from V and 7 bases from J; bases unmatched to any gene: 3. The CDR3 sequence is 13 residues long. The CDR3 reads CASRVTSGNEQFF. Here the CDR3 DNA reads TGTGCCAGCAGGGTGACTAGCGGGAATGAGCAGTTCTTC.

The chain recombines TRBV2 with TRBJ2-3, with D uncertain. CDR1 is SNHLY, CDR2 FYNNEI, per germline. The CDR3 totals 16 residues. The V and J ends lost 2 bases and 1 base respectively, with 13 bases between them. The CDR3 spells CASSESLLIGTDTQYF. The CDR3 nucleotides read TGTGCCAGCAGTGAATCATTGTTAATCGGCACAGATACGCAGTATTTT.

In this sample, this clonotype turned up a few times. The chain uses TRBV12-3 or TRBV12-4 and TRBJ2-4; TRBD1 matches 9 bases. This CDR3 contains 15 residues. The ends lost 6 bases at V and 4 bases at J; junction bases unmatched: 7. The CDR3 sequence is CASRPSGTGKNIQYF. In DNA, the CDR3 is TGTGCCAGCAGACCTTCCGGGACAGGGAAAAACATTCAGTACTTC.

The chain is built from TRBV3-1 and TRBJ1-3; TRBD1 might be the D (5 bases). Germline lookup yields CDR1 LGHDT and CDR2 YNNKEL (reference sequence). V was cut by 4 bases and J by 2 bases, with 12 bases left in between. The CDR3 contains 15 residues. CDR3 DNA: TGTGCCAGCAGCCTAAGGGGTGAACCTGGAAACACCATATATTTT. Translation gives CASSLRGEPGNTIYF.